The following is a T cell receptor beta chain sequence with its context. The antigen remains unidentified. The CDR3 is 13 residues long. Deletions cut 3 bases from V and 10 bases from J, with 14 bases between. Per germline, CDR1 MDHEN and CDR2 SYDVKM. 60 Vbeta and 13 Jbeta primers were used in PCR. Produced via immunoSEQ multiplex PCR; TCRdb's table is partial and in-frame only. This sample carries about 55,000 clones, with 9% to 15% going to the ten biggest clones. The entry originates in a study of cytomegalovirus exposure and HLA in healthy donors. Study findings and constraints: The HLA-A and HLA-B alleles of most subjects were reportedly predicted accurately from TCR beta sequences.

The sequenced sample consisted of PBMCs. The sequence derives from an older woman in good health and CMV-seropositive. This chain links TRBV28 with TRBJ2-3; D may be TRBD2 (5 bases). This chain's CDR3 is CASSLTHSRAQYF. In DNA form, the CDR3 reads TGTGCCAGCAGTTTGACACATTCGAGGGCGCAGTATTTT.